The following is a TCR beta chain sequence with its context. There is no known antigen for this receptor. Within one base of it there is no much larger clone, and no base qualities were kept. This specimen's time point label, per the study, means: baseline before first vaccination. Vaccinee samples were obtained from the UK trials COV001 and COV002, which included a single-blind randomized controlled phase 2/3 trial of AZD1222 (ChAdOx1 nCoV-19) in healthy adults. For TCRbeta chain sequencing, PBMC samples were collected from trial participants at day 0 and at day 28 after the second dose. The source of the sample is a study of T cell responses to AZD1222 COVID-19 vaccine (dated by TCRdb to about 2021). Regarding the research as a whole: AZD1222 recipients whose second dose came at about 4 weeks and those whose second dose came at about 12 weeks were combined into one group, since spike-specific TCR depth and breadth did not differ between the two schedules. Trial participants were enrolled by age into subgroups of 18-55, 56-69 and 70-plus years, and around 150, 28 and 57 TCR-sequenced participants, respectively, were included in these subgroups. A total of 233 trial participants underwent TCR sequencing, of whom about 210 received two doses of AZD1222 and about 26 received two doses of the MenACWY control vaccine.

The CDR3 regions of human TCRbeta chains were subjected to immunosequencing. The study's processing was this. Repertoire TCRs were checked for matches against a reference library of SARS-CoV-2-specific TCRs that had been generated using the MIRA antigen-specificity platform. Breadth meant the fraction of unique TCRs that were SARS-CoV-2-associated, whereas depth meant the fraction of total T cells that were SARS-CoV-2-associated. Each spike-specific TCR was assigned to its reactive spike region and to a CD4 or CD8 class using the MIRA data. Log10-transformed breadth and depth values were compared by one-way ANOVA with Sidak's multiple comparisons tests. The source is immuneACCESS, and TCRdb retained only in-frame sequences with V and J called. Part of the clones is not carried over; for the studies checked, unresolved V genes explain less than half of this, and the remainder is unexplained. The V and J calls and the clone size are those of that table, but D and trimming were determined from the DNA. Here the sample has around 90,000 clones; approximately 86% occur a single time. The ten largest clones represent 5% to 7.5% of the sample.

General study outcomes and caveats: Conclusions about previously exposed vaccinees are limited, since just 5 or 6 AZD1222 recipients were seropositive for SARS-CoV-2 at baseline. After two AZD1222 doses, both the breadth and the depth of spike-specific TCRs were significantly higher than at day 0 and than in MenACWY recipients. The 56-69-year group was small, and its depth increase did not reach significance, likely because of low power. Participants were mostly white British and included more females than males, and it was suggested by the authors that clonal diversity may have been underestimated. Epitopes outside the regions mutated in the B.1.351 and B.1.1.7 variants were reportedly recognized by nearly half of the unique spike-specific TCRs. No day 14 peak-response samples were available, so repertoires were characterized only after the peak T cell response. Vaccine-associated CD4 TCRs spanned the whole spike protein, with dominant responses in regions 160-218 and 743-854.

According to the germline V gene (reference sequence), CDR1 reads LNHNV and CDR2 reads YYDKDF. The CDR3 starts with the cysteine, ends with the phenylalanine, and has 16 residues. Only the CDR3 DNA is retained, 48 bases long and in frame from the first base. V is cut by 3 bases and J by 2 bases, and the space between the germline ends is 14 bases. Rearrangement joined TRBV15 to TRBJ1-5; the D gene lacks a confident call. This receptor was identified in an adult in good health. The input for sequencing was peripheral blood, taken on day 0 of AZD1222 vaccination. At the DNA level, the sequence is TGTGCCACCAGCAGGAGTTTCGGGTTTGGCAATCAGCCCCAGCATTTT. The encoded protein is CATSRSFGFGNQPQHF.